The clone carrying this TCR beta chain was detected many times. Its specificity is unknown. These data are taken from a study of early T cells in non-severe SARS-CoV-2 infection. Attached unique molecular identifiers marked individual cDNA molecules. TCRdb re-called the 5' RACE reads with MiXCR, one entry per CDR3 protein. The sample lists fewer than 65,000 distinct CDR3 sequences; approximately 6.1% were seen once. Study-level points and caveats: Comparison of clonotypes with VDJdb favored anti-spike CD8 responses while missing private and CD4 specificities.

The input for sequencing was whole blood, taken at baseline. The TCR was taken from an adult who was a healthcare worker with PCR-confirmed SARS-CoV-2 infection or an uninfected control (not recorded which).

CDR3 protein: CASLGLGQKNTEAFF. The CDR3 nucleotides read TGTGCCAGCTTGGGCCTAGGACAGAAGAACACTGAAGCTTTCTTT. The V and J genes are TRBV28 and TRBJ1-1, with a possible D match to TRBD1 (6 bases). Germline-derived CDR1 and CDR2 are MDHEN and SYDVKM. V was pared by 8 bases and J by 1 base, with 17 bases between. The CDR3 totals 15 residues.